This TCR beta chain was profiled in a study of cytomegalovirus exposure and HLA in healthy donors. Study information: Previous work identified roughly 120 million unique TCR beta sequences from 200 million or so T cells. General study results and limits: It was reportedly the case that the classifier diagnosed cytomegalovirus status with high specificity and sensitivity.

The PCR ran on 60 Vbeta and 13 Jbeta primers. The data were produced by immunoSEQ multiplex PCR, yet TCRdb's version contains in-frame clones alone and is incomplete. The sample shows about 180,000 clones, over 60% of them seen only once. V was pared by 7 bases and J by 9 bases, with 10 bases of the junction left unmatched. This CDR3 comprises 14 residues. CDR1 is SNHLY, CDR2 FYNNEI, per germline. Each of the donors was a healthy bone marrow donor. About this clone: Antigen: not known.

The specimen sequenced was PBMCs. The receptor was derived from a man aged 18 to 29 in good health and CMV-seronegative. This chain links TRBV2 with TRBJ2-1; 9 bases fit TRBD2. CDR3 protein: CASKRGLAGTEQFF. The CDR3 nucleotides are TGTGCCAGCAAGCGGGGACTAGCCGGTACTGAGCAGTTCTTC.